This T cell receptor beta chain derives from a study of blood T cell repertoires in COVID-19. Overall study context: The origin of the acute and convalescent COVID-19 samples was the United States, Italy and Spain. PBMCs, B-cell-depleted T cells, or T cells were the source of the cDNA or gDNA that made up the material.

Germline loops: CDR1 SEHNR, CDR2 FQNEAQ (reference sequence). The CDR3 sequence is 15 residues long. Trimming cost V 5 bases and J 5 bases, with 15 bases left between them. Methods used by the authors: Nucleated cell counts were estimated from reference gene primer amplification. Generated by immunoSEQ multiplex PCR, the TCRdb table keeps only in-frame clones and is missing some. The V and J calls and clone size come from that table; D and trimming were worked out from the DNA. The sample includes some 100,000 clones, approximately 87% of them seen just once. The specimen sequenced was peripheral blood. The chain joins TRBV7-9 to TRBJ1-4; TRBD1 is a possible D gene (5 bases). The source of this sequence is a woman in her 30s with acute or convalescent COVID-19. The CDR3 nucleotides read TGTGCCAGCAGCCCGAAGGGGCGGGGGAATGAAAAACTGTTTTTT. Its protein product is CASSPKGRGNEKLFF.